The entry below gives a single T cell receptor (beta chain) sequence along with its context. No antigen is known for it. No qualities accompany the bases; no much larger clone lies one base away. The cohort consisted of some 670 healthy bone marrow donors. At the time of sampling, every cohort member was nominally healthy, though immune exposures that went unrecorded were likely present. The donor was CMV seronegative and was included in the group of several hundred seronegative cohort members. Each donor provided a peripheral blood sample, and peripheral blood mononuclear cells were used for TCR beta sequencing. Genomic DNA extraction from the blood cell samples was performed with the Qiagen DNeasy Blood Extraction Kit. The method behind the library was the immunoSEQ multiplex PCR assay. The multiplex PCR relied on a mix of 60 forward primers for TCR Vbeta segments and 13 reverse primers for TCR Jbeta segments. The CDR3 region of rearranged TCR beta genes was amplified from genomic DNA with a multiplex PCR assay. On the Illumina HiSeq System, the amplified TCR beta libraries were sequenced as 87-base-pair reads. The paper's processing steps were these. A later analysis counted about 80 million unique TCR beta chains across the 666 repertoires, and some 11 million of these chains were shared by at least two donors. A nearest-neighbor algorithm error-corrected the raw reads and collapsed the reads into unique sequences, merging closely related sequences to remove PCR and sequencing errors. To assign V, D and J gene segments, CDR3 sequences were aligned to IMGT reference sequences. For a sequence to be retained, a match of at least six nucleotides to both a V gene segment and a J gene segment was required. A rearrangement counted as productive if the CDR3 had no stop codons and remained in frame with V and J, and every other rearrangement counted as non-productive. Following IMGT convention, CDR3 was defined as the stretch from the second conserved V-encoded cysteine to the conserved J-encoded phenylalanine. In an earlier analysis of 587 of the donors, sequences lacking an unambiguous match to a single V gene segment were excluded. In an earlier analysis of around 590 of the donors, a V segment was called functional when productive rearrangements were above 56.7%, and segregating when the standard deviation between donors exceeded 5%. A statistical classification framework was developed to diagnose cytomegalovirus status using the catalog of TCR beta chain sequences. V and J gene assignment, in a later analysis, came from comparing TCR nucleotide sequences with IMGT/GENE-DB human TR gene sequences. A later analysis assigned CDR3 sequences and most-parsimonious VDJ recombination scenarios with the TCRdist pipeline. In a later analysis, each TCR beta chain was defined by its CDR3 amino acid sequence together with its V-gene family, and reads lacking a unique V-gene family were excluded. In a later analysis, nearly 600 highly shared, low-generation-probability nucleotide sequences were removed to address suspected cross-contamination and a sequencing artifact. For each public chain, a later analysis derived a clonal expansion index from normalized ranks of inferred template counts within each repertoire. A later analysis computed generation probabilities with a VDJ recombination model fitted to out-of-frame rearrangements, and checked the results against IGoR. In a later analysis, hypergeometric tests were used to score TCR-TCR, TCR-HLA and TCR-CMV co-occurrence, with a repertoire-size bias correction applied to TCR pairs. False discovery rates were estimated in a later analysis by permuting HLA or CMV assignments 20 times. In a later analysis, co-occurring TCRs were grouped using DBSCAN, with TCRdist sequence similarity added in when clustering inside HLA-allele-positive subsets. Repertoires with fewer than 30,000 or more than 120,000 public chains were left out of co-occurrence clustering, as were five repertoires with anomalous nucleotide sharing. In its TCRdb copy, this immuneACCESS table keeps in-frame sequences only and misses some clones. Where compared with another copy, unresolved V genes explain less than half of these, and the others have no known cause. That table supplies the V and J calls and clone size; D and trimming were determined from the DNA. For this sample there are 140,000 or so clones; around 80% appear just once. The biggest ten clones account for over 2.5% of the sample.

The data belong to a study of cytomegalovirus exposure and HLA in healthy donors (dated by TCRdb to between 2016 and 2019). Background for the entire study: An earlier analysis of about 560 of the donors reported 276 Gb of sequence data and 117 million unique TCR beta sequences obtained from around 170 million T cells. Of the roughly 400 genotyped donors, about 80% fell in the genetic ancestry cluster associated with self-reported Caucasian donors. The T cell repertoires of 700 or so subjects were profiled by immunosequencing and related to cytomegalovirus serostatus. In addition to the first cohort of 650 to 750 subjects, a separate validation cohort of 120 different subjects was used. A later genetic analysis took genome-wide SNP genotypes for 398 of the 666 donors and used that subset as a discovery cohort. The study combined high-throughput TCR immunosequencing, statistical association of individual TCRs with disease status, and machine learning to predict cytomegalovirus infection status. Donor age, sex, ethnicity and CMV serostatus were collected together with the repertoire data. Roughly five DR-DQ haplotypes were handled as single units for association and clustering because linkage in the cohort was strong. A later analysis re-examined previously published TCR beta repertoires from 610 or so donors and added high-resolution HLA genotyping to investigate patterns of TCR occurrence. The number of donors typed differed by locus, with about 620-630 for A, B, C, DRB1 and DQB1, about 500 for DQA1, under 610 for DPA1, and 400 to 490 for DPB1. Rather than drawing on any new phenotypic data, the later analysis identified candidate immune exposures from TCR beta sequences and the way those sequences occurred across donors. All discovery cohort repertoires had been generated on a single sequencing platform. HLA typing included class I and class II loci at four-digit resolution. The study was designed to test whether signatures of past pathogen exposure could be identified by cataloging public T cell receptors. An earlier analysis of about 620 of the donors applied high-throughput TCR beta sequencing to assess whether each TCR beta V gene segment acted as functional or pseudogenic. Roughly 300 gigabases of sequencing data and 70 million to 100 million unique TCR sequences were included in an early release covering roughly 600 HLA-typed donors. Among 300 to 500 genotyped donors of the cohort, an average of approximately 220,000 unique TCR beta nucleotide sequences was sequenced per donor, of which 15% to 20% were non-productive. Overall study results and their limits: Sequencing depth was assumed to be roughly uniform across donors in the presence/absence analyses, though that assumption may not hold. Assigning TCR associations to individual alleles was difficult when HLA alleles, especially DR and DQ, strongly co-occurred. Across donors, most TCR sequences were observed very rarely, whereas some public TCRs were present in many individuals. A later analysis reported that several top co-occurrence clusters appeared linked to parvovirus B19, influenza, CMV and Epstein-Barr virus. CMV serostatus was the only immune exposure information available for the cohort. A few of the identified cytomegalovirus-associated TCR beta chains were confirmed in vitro to be specific for cytomegalovirus antigens. This cohort had only TCR beta chains sequenced, and the lack of alpha or paired-chain data limited which features could be detected. Specific HLA alleles were associated with 15,000 to 20,000 TCR beta sequences at a false discovery rate of 0.05 in a later analysis. In a later analysis, most CMV-associated TCR beta chains were found to appear HLA-restricted, with HLA associations seemingly driven largely by CMV exposure. A further reported finding was that TCR beta sequences accurately predicted the HLA-A and HLA-B alleles for most subjects in the first cohort. According to a later genetic analysis, donors in an Asian-associated ancestry cluster had fewer N-insertions in productive TCRs than the approximately 700-donor mean. In an earlier analysis of some 550 of the donors, most TCR beta V segments were observed in productive rearrangements about 87% or about 30% of the time, broadly matching IMGT annotations. According to the authors, the approach could potentially be generalized to other disease states and immunological phenotypes. The classifier was reported to diagnose cytomegalovirus status with high specificity and sensitivity in both the original and validation cohorts. Correlated functional status among segregating V segments might reflect linkage disequilibrium, but an unknown experimental factor could not be ruled out. A cluster of highly shared sequence variants was judged likely to represent a technical artifact of the sequencing pipeline. A later genetic analysis associated a missense DCLRE1C variant with V-gene and J-gene trimming of TCR beta chains, and an independent cohort replicated the association. According to a later analysis, TCR association rates differed among HLA loci, with DRB1 alleles showing the most associated TCRs and HLA-C alleles showing the fewest. The study gave a list of 150 to 200 TCR beta chains associated with cytomegalovirus. In a later analysis, HLA-associated TCR beta chains were found to be more clonally expanded and to have lower generation probabilities than equally common non-associated chains. Because counts were too low, about 18 rarely observed V segments, including chromosome 9 orphons, were left out of the earlier analysis of roughly 600 of the donors. HLA typing was unavailable for some donors at each locus, so association tests used only the typed subset.

The TCR was taken from a female donor in good health and CMV-seronegative. Sequenced input: PBMCs.

Read as DNA, the sequence is TGTGCCAGCAGCTTAGCGGACAGGACTACCTACGAGCAGTACTTC. This sequence encodes CASSLADRTTYEQYF. The V and J genes are TRBV7-2 and TRBJ2-5; matching of 7 bases hints at TRBD1 as the D gene. TRBJ2-7 explains the end of the DNA better; the J call may be wrong. The germline V gene provides CDR1 SGHTA and CDR2 FQGNSA. From its cysteine to its phenylalanine, the CDR3 spans 15 amino acids. Left in the record is the CDR3 DNA by itself, 45 bases read in frame from the first base.